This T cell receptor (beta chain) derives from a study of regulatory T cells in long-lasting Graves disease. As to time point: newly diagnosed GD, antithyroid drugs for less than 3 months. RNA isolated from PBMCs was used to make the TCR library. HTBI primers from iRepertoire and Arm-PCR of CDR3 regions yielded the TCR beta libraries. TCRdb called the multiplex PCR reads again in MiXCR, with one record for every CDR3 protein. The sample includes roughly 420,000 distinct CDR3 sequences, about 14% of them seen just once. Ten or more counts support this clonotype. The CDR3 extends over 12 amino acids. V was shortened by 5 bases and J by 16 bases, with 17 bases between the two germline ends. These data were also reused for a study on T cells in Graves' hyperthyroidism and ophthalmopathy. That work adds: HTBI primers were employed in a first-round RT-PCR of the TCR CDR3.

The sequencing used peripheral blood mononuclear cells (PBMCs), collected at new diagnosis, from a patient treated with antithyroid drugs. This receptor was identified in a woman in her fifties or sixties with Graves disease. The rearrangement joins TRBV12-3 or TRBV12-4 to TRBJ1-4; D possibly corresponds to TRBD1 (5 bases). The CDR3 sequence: CASSPEGSTPFF. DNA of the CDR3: TGTGCCAGCAGTCCCGAGGGGTCGACGCCGTTTTTT.